This T cell receptor beta chain appears in the sequencing data of a study of human T cells and chemical hapten exposure. TCRdb used MiXCR to reprocess the RACE reads, holding one entry per CDR3 protein. The sample lists more than 250,000 distinct CDR3 sequences; over 8% were seen once. CDR3 length: 15 amino acids. Per germline, CDR1 MDHEN and CDR2 SYDVKM. Trimming took 3 bases from V and 2 from J; bases not matched to a gene: 5. Specified time point: pre-sensitization, week 0. Treatment described: therapeutic diphenylcyclopropenone sensitization with weekly scalp DPC. This specimen consisted of whole blood, obtained in connection with sensitization to the hapten diphenylcyclopropenone (DPC). This chain connects TRBV28 to TRBJ2-3, with TRBD1 matching over 7 bases. The clonotype was recovered from a woman in her thirties or forties with alopecia areata. Some clones in this sample may be carry-over from other donors' samples. The chain's CDR3 is CASSFQGEYTDTQYF. In DNA form, the CDR3 reads TGTGCCAGCAGTTTCCAGGGGGAGTACACAGATACGCAGTATTTT.